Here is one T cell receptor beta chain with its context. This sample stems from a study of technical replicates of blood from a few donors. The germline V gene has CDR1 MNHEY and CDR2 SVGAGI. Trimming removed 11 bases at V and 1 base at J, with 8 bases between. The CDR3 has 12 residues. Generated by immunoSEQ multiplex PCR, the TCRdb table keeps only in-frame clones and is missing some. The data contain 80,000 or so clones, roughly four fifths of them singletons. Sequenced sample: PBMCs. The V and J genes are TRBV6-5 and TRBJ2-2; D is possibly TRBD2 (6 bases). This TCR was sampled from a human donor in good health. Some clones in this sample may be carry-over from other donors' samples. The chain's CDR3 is CAAGRNTGELFF. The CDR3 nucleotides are TGTGCCGCGGGGCGGAACACCGGGGAGCTGTTTTTT.